What follows are 25 T cell receptor beta chains derived from one specimen sequenced in a study of beta chain features in type 1 diabetes. Study-level points and caveats: Moderate but significant shortening of TCRB CDR3s was recorded in all four CD4+ subsets from Type 1 diabetes patients.

The antigens of these receptors remain unknown. Expressed TCRB transcripts were sequenced because the entire RNA isolate underwent reverse transcription. Only in-frame clones appear in the TCRdb table, and some are missing; sequencing was by immunoSEQ multiplex PCR. The sample consists of about 370,000 clones, around 9.6% of them appearing once. The sample consisted of central memory CD4+ T cells from blood. The receptor set was obtained from a man aged 30 to 39 with type 1 diabetes.

About this clone: Since a much larger clone is just one base distant, this may be a read error. Other DNA sequences from this sample encode an identical CDR3 as well. The chain employs TRBV4-1 and TRBJ2-7, with D tentatively TRBD1 (5 bases). Germline V lookup: CDR1 MGHRA, CDR2 YSYEKL. Trimming cost V 1 base and J 4 bases, with 11 bases left between them. There are 14 residues in the CDR3. CDR3 nucleotide sequence: TGCGCCAGCAGCCAAGCGGACACCGCTTACGAGCAGTACTTC. This gives the protein CASSQADTAYEQYF.

This clone has just a few counts. Other DNA sequences from this sample encode an identical CDR3 as well. The chain is built from TRBV27 and TRBJ1-2, with D perhaps matching TRBD1 (6 bases). Trimming took off 5 bases at V and 5 bases at J, with 9 bases between the two ends. Germline loops: CDR1 MNHEY, CDR2 SMNVEV (reference sequence). CDR3 length equals 12 residues. The CDR3 DNA reads as TGTGCCAGCAGTCCCCAGGGGTATGGCTACACCTTC. Protein product: CASSPQGYGYTF.

J is TRBJ2-3 and V is TRBV27; no reliable D call. From germline, CDR1 is MNHEY and CDR2 SMNVEV (reference sequence). V was cut by 7 bases and J by 0 bases, with 14 bases left in between. This CDR3 has 15 residues. CDR3 sequence: CASTLRSRSTDTQYF. The CDR3 DNA sequence: TGTGCCAGCACCCTTAGAAGCAGAAGCACAGATACGCAGTATTTT.

The chain has TRBV6-1 and TRBJ2-2, with TRBD2 identical over 8 bases. J was trimmed by 7 bases and V by 8 bases; bases with no gene match: 9. Looked up from germline, CDR1 is MNHNS and CDR2 is SASEGT. The CDR3 has 14 residues. CDR3 nucleotide sequence: TGTGCCAGCGAGTCGGGAGGGGTGATCGGGGAGCTGTTTTTT. Protein product: CASESGGVIGELFF.

This clone was observed many times. V usage is TRBV28 and J usage is TRBJ2-7; D remains ambiguous. This CDR3 spans 10 amino acids. CDR1 and CDR2 (germline): MDHEN, SYDVKM. Trimming stripped 8 bases from V and 6 bases from J, with 8 bases between. DNA for the CDR3: TGTGCCAGCGGAAACCCCGAGCAGTACTTC. This codes for CASGNPEQYF.

The V and J genes are TRBV5-1 and TRBJ2-1; D is perhaps TRBD1 (6 bases). The germline V gene encodes CDR1 SGHRS and CDR2 YFSETQ. V lost 0 bases and J lost 6, with 13 bases in between. The CDR3 covers 15 residues. The CDR3 protein is CASSLVGALANEQFF. The CDR3, as DNA: TGCGCCAGCAGCTTGGTGGGGGCGCTGGCCAATGAGCAGTTCTTC.

V gene TRBV25-1 combines with J gene TRBJ2-1; 7 bases fit TRBD2. The CDR3 runs 15 residues. V shed 3 bases, J shed 2 bases, and the junction held 4 bases outside the gene matches. Germline CDR1 reads MGHDK; CDR2 reads SYGVNS. CDR3 sequence (DNA): TGTGCCAGCAGTGATCCCGGACTAGCCTACAATGAGCAGTTCTTC. The encoded protein is CASSDPGLAYNEQFF.

The gene calls are TRBV27 and TRBJ2-5; 10 bases map to TRBD1. The CDR3 runs to 14 residues. J was trimmed by 3 bases and V by 5 bases; bases with no gene match: 3. The V gene's germline CDR1 is MNHEY and CDR2 SMNVEV (reference sequence). The DNA of the CDR3 is TGTGCCAGCAGTCACGGGACAGGGGAAGAGACCCAGTACTTC. Protein: CASSHGTGEETQYF.

A remark on this clone: The junction differs from germline at one of its ends, possibly a read error. The CDR3 DNA is TGTGCCAGTAGTATAGACCTAAGCCAGACGGGAGACGTCTTC. Translation gives CASSIDLSQTGDVF. The genes are TRBV19 and TRBJ2-1, with TRBD2 as a possible D gene (6 bases). This CDR3 has 14 residues. The germline CDR1 and CDR2 sequences are LNHDA and SQIVND (reference sequence).

CDR3: CASSSRTSGTYNEQFF. CDR3 nucleotides: TGCGCCAGCAGCTCAAGGACTAGCGGGACCTACAATGAGCAGTTCTTC. The V call is TRBV5-1, the J call TRBJ2-1; 12 bases agree with TRBD2. The trim removed 3 bases at V and 2 bases at J, leaving 3 bases unmatched. The CDR3 contains 16 residues. Germline values: CDR1 SGHRS, CDR2 YFSETQ.

This clone has a count of ten or more. V usage is TRBV13 and J usage is TRBJ2-7; 9 nucleotides align to TRBD2. The CDR3 is 17 residues long. V was clipped by 2 bases and J by 4 bases; unmatched bases: 12. The germline V gene has CDR1 PRHDT and CDR2 FYEKMQ (reference sequence). DNA of the CDR3: TGTGCCAGCAGCTTAACGGGGGCCTGGCGGGAGGGATACGAGCAGTACTTC. Its translation: CASSLTGAWREGYEQYF.

This chain connects TRBV11-2 to TRBJ2-1; unclear D gene. CDR3 size: 13 residues. Trimming shortened V by 1 base and J by 4 bases, and 5 bases separated the two germline ends. Germline values: CDR1 SGHAT, CDR2 FQNNGV. CDR3 residues: CASSLGEYNEQFF. The CDR3 coding sequence is TGTGCCAGCAGCTTAGGGGAATACAATGAGCAGTTCTTC. The whole variable domain, filled in from reference TRBV11-2 and TRBJ2-1, reads EAGVAQSPRYKIIEKRQSVAFWCNPISGHATLYWYQQILGQGPKLLIQFQNNGVVDDSQLPKDRFSAERLKGVDSTLKIQPAKLEDSAVYLCASSLGEYNEQFFGPGTRLTVL.

This clone was seen many times. CDR3 in amino acids: CASSLGMGGNEQYF. Here the CDR3 DNA reads TGTGCCAGCAGCTTAGGAATGGGTGGGAACGAGCAGTACTTC. The rearrangement links TRBV7-2 to TRBJ2-7, with D uncertain. The CDR3 totals 14 residues. Germline V gives CDR1 SGHTA, CDR2 FQGNSA. V was trimmed by 1 base and J by 5 bases, leaving 12 bases between them.

This clone was counted a few times. The gene calls are TRBV30 and TRBJ2-1, with D perhaps TRBD2 (6 bases). The V end was cut by 4 bases, the J end by 4 bases, with 14 bases between. This CDR3 is built from 14 residues. CDR1 GTSNPN and CDR2 SVGIG come from the germline V gene (reference sequence). The CDR3 loop reads CAWTLTGGYNEQFF. The CDR3 DNA sequence: TGTGCCTGGACTTTAACAGGAGGGTACAATGAGCAGTTCTTC.

The chain is built from TRBV7-9 and TRBJ2-7; 13 positions match TRBD2. CDR1 is SEHNR and CDR2 is FQNEAQ in the germline V gene (reference sequence). With 6 bases clipped from V and 3 bases from J, the junction kept 5 bases outside the gene matches. This CDR3 is 15 amino acids long. CDR3 nucleotides: TGTGCCAGCAGACCGGGACTAGCGGGAAACTACGAGCAGTACTTC. Protein: CASRPGLAGNYEQYF.

This clone has a handful of counts. The chain couples TRBV6-1 to TRBJ1-1; D unclear. V was pared by 10 bases and J by 1 base, with 16 bases between. From germline, CDR1 is MNHNS and CDR2 SASEGT. This CDR3 region has 14 residues. CDR3 residues: CAIREGHGNTEAFF. The CDR3 coding sequence is TGTGCCATCCGGGAGGGCCATGGGAACACTGAAGCTTTCTTT.

CDR3 sequence (DNA): TGTGCCAGCACTCGTAACTCTGGGGCCAACGTCCTGACTTTC. Translating gives CASTRNSGANVLTF. This sequence joins TRBV6-6 and TRBJ2-6; D is ambiguous. V was trimmed by 7 bases and J by 0 bases, leaving 7 bases between them. The CDR3 extends over 14 amino acids. Germline CDR1 MNHNY, CDR2 SVGAGI (reference sequence).

This clone was observed a few times. The chain combines TRBV6-1 with TRBJ2-7; D gene ambiguous. Germline assignment: CDR1 MNHNS and CDR2 SASEGT. The CDR3 covers 13 residues. Trimming shortened V by 7 bases and J by 2 bases, and 12 bases separated the two germline ends. This CDR3 reads CASILPLTYEQYF. For the CDR3, the DNA is TGTGCCAGCATCCTTCCCCTCACCTACGAGCAGTACTTC.

The table lists this clone with a few counts. The rearrangement uses TRBV7-2 and TRBJ1-2, with D hard to call. Trimming pared 7 bases from V and 9 bases from J, leaving 18 bases between. Germline V gene data show CDR1 as SGHTA and CDR2 as FQGNSA. The CDR3 covers 13 residues. This chain's CDR3 is CASTLFGRSRYTF. The CDR3 DNA sequence: TGTGCCAGCACTCTTTTCGGGAGGAGCCGCTACACCTTC.

This clone was seen more than once but under ten times. The chain joins TRBV7-2 to TRBJ1-3; D gene unclear. The V end lost 2 bases, the J end lost 0 bases, and 14 bases lay between the germline ends. The CDR3 spans 17 residues. CDR1 is SGHTA and CDR2 is FQGNSA in the germline V gene. The CDR3 here is CASSLQASPSSGNTIYF. The CDR3 DNA follows: TGTGCCAGCAGCTTACAGGCGTCGCCCAGCTCTGGAAACACCATATATTTT. Supplemented by reference TRBV7-2 and TRBJ1-3, the full variable domain reads GAGVSQSPSNKVTEKGKDVELRCDPISGHTALYWYRQSLGQGLEFLIYFQGNSAPDKSGLPSDRFSAERTGGSVSTLTIQRTQQEDSAVYLCASSLQASPSSGNTIYFGEGSWLTVV.

This clone has just a few counts. This sample includes further DNA sequences coding for the same CDR3. The chain employs TRBV5-5 and TRBJ2-5, with 9 bases that match TRBD2. Trimming cost V 5 bases and J 1 base; bases outside gene matches: 6. This CDR3 contains 15 residues. Germline lookup yields CDR1 SGHKS and CDR2 YYEKEE (reference sequence). CDR3 DNA sequence: TGTGCCAGCAGTTCTCGACTAGCGGCCCAAGAGACCCAGTACTTC. Amino acid sequence: CASSSRLAAQETQYF.

The chain uses TRBV5-4 and TRBJ2-1; D is ambiguous. The ends were cut back, 0 bases at V and 6 bases at J, with 7 bases in the middle. Germline values: CDR1 SGHNT, CDR2 YYREEE (reference sequence). The CDR3 sequence is 13 residues long. The CDR3 region is CASSLDLINEQFF. The CDR3 DNA reads TGTGCCAGCAGCTTGGACTTGATCAATGAGCAGTTCTTC.

This clone has a handful of counts. It is likely a read error: a sequence one base away is far more abundant. The sample holds other DNA sequences that translate to the same CDR3. The chain recombines TRBV6-5 with TRBJ2-7, with D unresolved. The CDR3 has 11 residues. The V and J ends lost 5 bases and 3 bases respectively, with 5 bases between them. CDR1 and CDR2 from the germline V gene are MNHEY and SVGAGI. The CDR3 here is CASSTNYEQYF. In DNA form, the CDR3 reads TGTGCCAGCAGTACCAACTACGAGCAGTACTTC.

As regards this clone: Given a much more abundant clone one base away, this may be a read error. This chain uses TRBV5-4 with TRBJ1-1; no firm D call. In germline, CDR1 is SGHNT, CDR2 YYREEE (reference sequence). Trimming left V 1 base short and J 2 bases short, with 3 bases between. This CDR3 has 12 residues. CDR3 sequence: CASSLFNTEAFF. In nucleotides, the CDR3 is TGTGCCAGCAGCTTGTTCAACACTGAAGCTTTCTTT.

This clone has more than one count but fewer than ten. This chain uses TRBV6-5 with TRBJ2-5, with D hard to call. Trimming cost V 2 bases and J 5 bases, with 3 bases left between them. The germline CDR1 and CDR2 sequences are MNHEY and SVGAGI. The CDR3 totals 11 residues. DNA for the CDR3: TGTGCCAGCAGTTACACGGAGACCCAGTACTTC. Encoded protein: CASSYTETQYF.